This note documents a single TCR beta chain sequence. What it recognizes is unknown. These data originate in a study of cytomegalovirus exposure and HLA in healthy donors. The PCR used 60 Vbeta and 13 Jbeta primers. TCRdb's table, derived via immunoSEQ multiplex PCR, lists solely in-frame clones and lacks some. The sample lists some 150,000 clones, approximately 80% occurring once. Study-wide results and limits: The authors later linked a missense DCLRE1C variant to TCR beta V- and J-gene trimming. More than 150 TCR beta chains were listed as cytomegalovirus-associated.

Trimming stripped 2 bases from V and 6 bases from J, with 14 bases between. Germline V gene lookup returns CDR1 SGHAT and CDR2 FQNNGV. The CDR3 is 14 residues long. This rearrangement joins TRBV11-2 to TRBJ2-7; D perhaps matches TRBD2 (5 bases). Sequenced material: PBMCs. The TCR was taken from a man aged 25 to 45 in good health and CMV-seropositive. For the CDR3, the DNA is TGTGCCAGCAGCTTATCCGGGATGTACAGCGAGCAGTACTTC. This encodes CASSLSGMYSEQYF.